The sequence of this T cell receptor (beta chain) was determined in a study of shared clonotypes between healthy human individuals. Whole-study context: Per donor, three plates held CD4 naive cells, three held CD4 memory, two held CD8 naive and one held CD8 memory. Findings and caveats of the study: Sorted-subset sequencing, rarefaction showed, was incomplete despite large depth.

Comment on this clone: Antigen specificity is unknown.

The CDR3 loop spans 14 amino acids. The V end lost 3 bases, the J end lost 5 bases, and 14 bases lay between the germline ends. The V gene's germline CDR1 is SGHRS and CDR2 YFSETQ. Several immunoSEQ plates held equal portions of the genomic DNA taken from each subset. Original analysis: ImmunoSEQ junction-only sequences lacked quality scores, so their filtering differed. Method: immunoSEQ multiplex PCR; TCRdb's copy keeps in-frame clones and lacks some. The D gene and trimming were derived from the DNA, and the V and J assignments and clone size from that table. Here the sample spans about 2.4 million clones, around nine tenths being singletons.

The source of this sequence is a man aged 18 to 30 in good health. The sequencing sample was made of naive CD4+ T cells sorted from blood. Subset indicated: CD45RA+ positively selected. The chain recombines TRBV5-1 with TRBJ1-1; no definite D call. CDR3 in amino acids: CASSSLGSGTEAFF. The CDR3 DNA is TGCGCCAGCAGCTCATTGGGTTCGGGAACTGAAGCTTTCTTT.